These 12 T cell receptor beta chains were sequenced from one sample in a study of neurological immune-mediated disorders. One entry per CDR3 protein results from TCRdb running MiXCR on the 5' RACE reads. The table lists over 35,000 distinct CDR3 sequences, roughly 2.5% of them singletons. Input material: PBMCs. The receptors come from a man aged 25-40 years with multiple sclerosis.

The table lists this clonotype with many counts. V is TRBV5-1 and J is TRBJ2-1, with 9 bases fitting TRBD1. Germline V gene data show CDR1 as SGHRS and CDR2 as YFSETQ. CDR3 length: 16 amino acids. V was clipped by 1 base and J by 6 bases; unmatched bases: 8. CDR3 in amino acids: CASSLLTGGGSNEQFF. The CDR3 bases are TGCGCCAGCAGCTTGCTCACAGGGGGCGGAAGCAATGAGCAGTTCTTC.

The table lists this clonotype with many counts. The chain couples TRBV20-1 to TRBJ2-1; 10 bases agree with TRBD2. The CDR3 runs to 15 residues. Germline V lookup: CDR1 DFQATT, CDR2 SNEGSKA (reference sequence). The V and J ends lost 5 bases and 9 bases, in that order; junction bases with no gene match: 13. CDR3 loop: CSAGGRASGSSEQFF. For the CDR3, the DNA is TGCAGTGCTGGGGGCCGGGCTAGCGGGAGTAGTGAGCAGTTCTTC.

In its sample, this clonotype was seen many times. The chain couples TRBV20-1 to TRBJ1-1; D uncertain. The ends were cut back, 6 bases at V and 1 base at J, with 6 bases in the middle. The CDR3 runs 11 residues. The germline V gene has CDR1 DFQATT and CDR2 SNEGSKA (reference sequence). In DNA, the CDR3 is TGCAGTGCAGAACAGAACACTGAAGCTTTCTTT. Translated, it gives CSAEQNTEAFF.

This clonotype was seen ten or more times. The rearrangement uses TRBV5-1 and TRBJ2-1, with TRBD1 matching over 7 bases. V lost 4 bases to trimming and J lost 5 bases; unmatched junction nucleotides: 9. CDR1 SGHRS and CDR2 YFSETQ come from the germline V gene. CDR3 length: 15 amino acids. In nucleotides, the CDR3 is TGCGCCAGCAGCCTAACCGGGACAGAGAACAATGAGCAGTTCTTC. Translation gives CASSLTGTENNEQFF.

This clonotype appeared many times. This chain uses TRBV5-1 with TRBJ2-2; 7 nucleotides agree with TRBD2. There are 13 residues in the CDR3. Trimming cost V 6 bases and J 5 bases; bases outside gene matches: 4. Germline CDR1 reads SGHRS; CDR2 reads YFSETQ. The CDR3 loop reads CASTYSGTGELFF. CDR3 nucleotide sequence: TGCGCCAGCACCTATAGCGGGACCGGGGAGCTGTTTTTT.

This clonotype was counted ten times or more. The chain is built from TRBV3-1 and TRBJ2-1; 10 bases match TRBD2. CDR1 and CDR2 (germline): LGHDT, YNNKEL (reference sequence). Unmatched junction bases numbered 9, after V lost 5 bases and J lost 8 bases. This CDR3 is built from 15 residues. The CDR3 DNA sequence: TGTGCCAGCAGCTGGACTAGCGGCTCAAATCATGAGCAGTTCTTC. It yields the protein CASSWTSGSNHEQFF.

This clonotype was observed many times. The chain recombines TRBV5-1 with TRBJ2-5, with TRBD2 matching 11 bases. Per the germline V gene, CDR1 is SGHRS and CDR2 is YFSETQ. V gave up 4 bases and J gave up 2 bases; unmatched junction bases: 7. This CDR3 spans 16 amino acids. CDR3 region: CASSLRLAGRQETQYF. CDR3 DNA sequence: TGCGCCAGCAGCCTCCGACTAGCGGGGAGACAAGAGACCCAGTACTTC.

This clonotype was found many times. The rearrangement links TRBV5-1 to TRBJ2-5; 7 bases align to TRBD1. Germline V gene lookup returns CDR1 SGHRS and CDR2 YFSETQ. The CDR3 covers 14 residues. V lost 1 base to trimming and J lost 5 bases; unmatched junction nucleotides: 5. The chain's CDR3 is CASSLIQGTETQYF. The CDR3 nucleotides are TGCGCCAGCAGCTTGATACAGGGGACGGAGACCCAGTACTTC.

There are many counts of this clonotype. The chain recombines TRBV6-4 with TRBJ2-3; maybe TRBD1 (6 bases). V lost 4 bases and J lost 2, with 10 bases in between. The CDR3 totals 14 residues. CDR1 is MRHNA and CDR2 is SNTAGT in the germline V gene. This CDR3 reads CASSAGAATDTQYF. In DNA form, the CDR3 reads TGTGCCAGCAGTGCAGGGGCTGCCACAGATACGCAGTATTTT.

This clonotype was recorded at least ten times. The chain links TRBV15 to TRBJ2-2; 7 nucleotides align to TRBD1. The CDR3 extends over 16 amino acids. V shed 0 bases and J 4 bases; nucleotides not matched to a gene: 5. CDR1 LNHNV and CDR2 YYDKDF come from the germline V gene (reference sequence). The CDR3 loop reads CATSRDRQGTTGELFF. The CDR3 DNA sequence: TGTGCCACCAGCAGAGATAGACAGGGCACCACCGGGGAGCTGTTTTTT.

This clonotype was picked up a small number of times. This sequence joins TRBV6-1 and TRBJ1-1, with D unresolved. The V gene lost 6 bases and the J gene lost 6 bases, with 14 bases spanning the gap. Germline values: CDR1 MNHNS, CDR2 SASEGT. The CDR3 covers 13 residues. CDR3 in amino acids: CASSLRTVAEAFF. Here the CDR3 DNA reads TGTGCCAGCAGCTTACGGACGGTCGCTGAAGCTTTCTTT.

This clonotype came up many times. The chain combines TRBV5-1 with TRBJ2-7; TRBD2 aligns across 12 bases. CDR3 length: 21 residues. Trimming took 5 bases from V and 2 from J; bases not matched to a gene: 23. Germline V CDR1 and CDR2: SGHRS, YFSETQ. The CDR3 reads CASSNPNIPGLAGSHTYEQYF. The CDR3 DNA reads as TGCGCCAGCAGTAACCCAAATATTCCGGGACTAGCGGGTTCCCACACCTACGAGCAGTACTTC.